This entry is about one T cell receptor (beta chain). Reverse transcription of roughly 0.5 to 1 ug RNA was carried out with random hexamers. The TCR beta CDR3 was amplified by immunoSEQ multiplex PCR across 54 Vbeta, 13 Jbeta. TCRdb re-analysed the immunoSEQ multiplex PCR reads in MiXCR, keeping a single row per CDR3 protein. Here the sample spans 150,000 to 200,000 distinct CDR3 sequences, approximately 94% being singletons. These data belong to a study of CD8 T cells in Susac syndrome. Per the germline V gene, CDR1 is MGHDK and CDR2 is SYGVNS. V lost 4 bases, J lost 2 bases, and 14 bases lay in between. The CDR3 loop spans 15 amino acids.

This TCR was sampled from a human donor with multiple sclerosis. The sequencing input was CD4+ T cells from PBMCs. The gene calls are TRBV25-1 and TRBJ1-2; D not certain. This chain's CDR3 is CASSAPLAGNYGYTF. In nucleotides, the CDR3 is TGTGCCAGCAGTGCCCCCCTAGCGGGGAACTATGGCTACACCTTC.